A single sample is the source of the 5 T cell receptor beta chains below, sequenced in a study of identical twins. TCRdb re-called the 5' RACE reads through MiXCR, storing one row per CDR3 protein. The profile covers some 690,000 distinct CDR3 sequences, with about 20% appearing a single time and roughly 4% taken by the ten largest. This sample was shared with a second study, whose subject was T cells expressing NK-cell markers.

Sequenced: PBMCs. The receptors come from a woman under 30 in good health.

V is TRBV9 and J is TRBJ1-2, with D tentatively TRBD1 (6 bases). The V end lost 0 bases, the J end lost 0 bases, and 12 bases lay between the germline ends. There are 16 residues in the CDR3. Germline V lookup: CDR1 SGDLS, CDR2 YYNGEE. The CDR3 protein is CASSVETGRTNYGYTF. CDR3 sequence (DNA): TGTGCCAGCAGCGTAGAAACAGGGAGGACTAACTATGGCTACACCTTC.

The chain couples TRBV18 to TRBJ2-7; 12 bases line up with TRBD2. CDR1 is KGHSH, CDR2 LQKENI, per germline. The CDR3 is 18 residues long. With V trimmed by 6 bases and J by 3 bases, 15 bases remained unmatched. CDR3 residues: CASSPVSPLAGGVYEQYF. In nucleotides, the CDR3 is TGTGCCAGCTCGCCCGTCTCTCCTCTAGCGGGAGGGGTCTACGAGCAGTACTTC.

On this clonotype itself: Germline is not matched at one junction end, which may reflect a read error. V gene TRBV20-1 combines with J gene TRBJ1-5; TRBD1 aligns across 7 bases. CDR3 length equals 13 residues. CDR1 DFQATT and CDR2 SNEGSKA come from the germline V gene (reference sequence). Here the CDR3 DNA reads TGCAGTGCTTTCACACAGGGGAATCAGTCCCAGCATTTT. Translated, it gives CSAFTQGNQSQHF.

CDR3: CSASPGRGAEQFF. In nucleotides, the CDR3 is TGCAGCGCCTCCCCGGGCAGGGGCGCTGAGCAGTTCTTC. The chain joins TRBV29-1 to TRBJ2-1; perhaps TRBD1 as D (6 bases). Germline CDR1 reads SQVTM; CDR2 reads ANQGSEA. CDR3 length: 13 amino acids. Trimming removed 7 bases from V and 9 bases from J, with 19 bases in between.

This clonotype was seen repeatedly, ten times or more. V and J are TRBV29-1 and TRBJ2-5, with 9 bases fitting TRBD2. V gave up 7 bases and J gave up 4 bases; unmatched junction bases: 1. CDR3 size: 11 residues. CDR1 SQVTM and CDR2 ANQGSEA come from the germline V gene. The CDR3 coding sequence is TGCAGCGCACTAGCGGGAGAGACCCAGTACTTC. Its translation: CSALAGETQYF.